This T cell receptor (beta chain) was captured by sequencing in a study of PD-1 blockade in classical Hodgkin lymphoma. Study as a whole: Patients got intravenous nivolumab 3 mg/kg every 2 weeks.

No patient escaped relapse after autologous stem cell transplantation, and brentuximab vedotin exposure varied. There are 16 residues in the CDR3. Germline V CDR1 and CDR2: MNHEY, SVGAGI. V was pared by 1 base and J by 7 bases, with 8 bases of the junction left unmatched. Here immunoSEQ multiplex PCR was the method, and the copy in TCRdb shows in-frame clones only, minus some. The sample has about 53,000 clones; 81% are singletons. The material was peripheral blood mononuclear cells (PBMCs), obtained at baseline. The TCR comes from a human donor with classical Hodgkin lymphoma. The V call is TRBV6-5, the J call TRBJ2-5; TRBD1 matches 11 bases. The chain's CDR3 is CASSYLYRDRGVTQYF. CDR3 coding DNA: TGTGCCAGCAGTTACTTGTACCGGGACAGGGGGGTGACCCAGTACTTC.